This TCR beta chain was retrieved from a study of blood T cell repertoires in COVID-19. Overall study context: There were acute and convalescent COVID-19 samples, and they came from the United States, Italy and Spain.

The germline V gene has CDR1 MNHEY and CDR2 SVGEGT. The CDR3 spans 14 residues. V lost 0 bases and J 5 bases, leaving 8 bases between the germline ends. Generated by immunoSEQ multiplex PCR, the TCRdb table keeps only in-frame clones and is missing some. The data hold around 30,000 clones, with more than 80% observed a single time. The chain is built from TRBV6-2 or TRBV6-3 and TRBJ2-1; no reliable D call. The sequence was obtained from a middle-aged woman with active or convalescent COVID-19. The sequenced material came from peripheral blood. For the CDR3, the DNA is TGTGCCAGCAGTTACTCAGCGTCGAACAATGAGCAGTTCTTC. Encoded protein: CASSYSASNNEQFF.